This T cell receptor beta chain was identified during a study of cytomegalovirus exposure and HLA in healthy donors. Study as a whole: Genotyping showed roughly 77% of over 350 donors falling in the Caucasian-associated ancestry cluster. General study points: Information on immune exposure was restricted to one variable (CMV serostatus).

V lost 0 bases and J lost 5; bases outside the gene matches: 9. Germline V CDR1 and CDR2: ENHRY, SYGVKD. The CDR3 totals 17 residues. With respect to this clone: The antigen remains unidentified.

The primer mix had 60 Vbeta and 13 Jbeta primers. Study processing details: Counted up in a later analysis, unique TCR beta chains came to approximately 77 million, with around 10 million shared. Data came from immunoSEQ multiplex PCR; TCRdb stores just in-frame clones and leaves some out. From that table come the V and J calls and clone size; the DNA was used to work out D and trimming. The table records over 200,000 clones, around 88% of them present only once. This sequence originates from a woman aged 18-29 years in good health and CMV-seronegative. V and J are TRBV10-3 and TRBJ2-1; 8 nucleotides match TRBD2. What was sequenced was PBMCs. In nucleotides, the CDR3 is TGTGCCATCAGTGAGTCTCGGGCCGGGAGGGTCAACAATGAGCAGTTCTTC. Translating it yields CAISESRAGRVNNEQFF.